This T cell receptor (beta chain) is from a study of read filtering for tumor transcriptome and immune sequencing. Study as a whole: R-ISS stage counts were 8 or 9 for I, 16 for II, six or seven for III. After DNase treatment, RNA was made into whole-transcriptome libraries. Study findings and constraints: Correlation between methods rose after single-read clonotypes were removed. Sorted CD138-negative bone marrow cells were not purified T cells.

Comment on this clonotype: Antigen unknown. A much larger clone lies a single base off, so this may be a read error.

Molecular barcoded adaptors covering alpha/delta and beta/gamma chains were used on around 400 ng RNA. TCRdb processed the reads anew with MiXCR; each CDR3 protein has one entry. The sample includes about 27,000 distinct CDR3 sequences, 14% of them seen just once. The CDR3 has 15 amino acids. The germline gives CDR1 SGHTA, CDR2 FQGNSA. The V gene is TRBV7-2, the J gene TRBJ2-7; 7 positions match TRBD1. The source material was a population of CD138-negative cells sorted from bone marrow. The receptor comes from a donor at least 40 years old with multiple myeloma. CDR3 loop: CARSSPDRAKDEQYF. CDR3 in DNA: TGTGCCCGCAGCTCGCCCGACAGGGCGAAGGACGAGCAGTACTTC.